This TCR beta chain appears in the sequencing data of a study of the immune and genomic landscape of osteosarcoma. Overall study: Localized disease at presentation in approximately 79%; 55% to 65% were male. Points from the study as a whole: External normal skin and healthy peripheral blood data provided clonality references. Immune-hot C3 tumors showed higher but still low clonality than cold C1.

Method: immunoSEQ multiplex PCR; TCRdb's copy keeps in-frame clones and lacks some. The sample holds about 2,800 clones, approximately 80% seen once. V was pared by 0 bases and J by 1 base, with 13 bases between. Germline V gives CDR1 MNHEY, CDR2 SVGAGI. The CDR3 is 16 amino acids. Comments on this clone: Its antigen is as yet unknown.

Sequenced material: metastatic tumor tissue from the lung. The receptor was isolated from a woman aged 18-29 years with osteosarcoma. The gene calls are TRBV6-5 and TRBJ2-7, with D possibly matching TRBD1 (6 bases). The CDR3 here is CASSYSIQGESYEQYF. The CDR3, as DNA: TGTGCCAGCAGTTACTCGATACAGGGAGAGTCCTACGAGCAGTACTTC.